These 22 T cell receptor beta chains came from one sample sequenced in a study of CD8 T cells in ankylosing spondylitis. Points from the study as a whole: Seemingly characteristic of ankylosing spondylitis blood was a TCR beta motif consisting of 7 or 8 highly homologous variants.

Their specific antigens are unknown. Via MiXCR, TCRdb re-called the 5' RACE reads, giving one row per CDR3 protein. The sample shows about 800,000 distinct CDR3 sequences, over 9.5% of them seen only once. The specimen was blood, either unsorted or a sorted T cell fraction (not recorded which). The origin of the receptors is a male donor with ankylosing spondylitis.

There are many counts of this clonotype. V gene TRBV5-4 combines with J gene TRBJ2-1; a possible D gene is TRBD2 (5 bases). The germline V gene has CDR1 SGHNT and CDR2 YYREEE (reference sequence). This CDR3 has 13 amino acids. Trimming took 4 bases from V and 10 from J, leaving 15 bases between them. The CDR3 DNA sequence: TGTGCCAGCAGCGGCGTGACATGGAGGGAGCAGTTCTTC. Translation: CASSGVTWREQFF.

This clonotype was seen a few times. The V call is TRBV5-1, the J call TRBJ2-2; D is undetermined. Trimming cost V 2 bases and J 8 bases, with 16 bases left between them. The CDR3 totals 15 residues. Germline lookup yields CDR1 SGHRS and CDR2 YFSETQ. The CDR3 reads CASSFWTTSEGELFF. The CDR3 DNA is TGCGCCAGCAGCTTCTGGACCACCTCCGAAGGGGAGCTGTTTTTT.

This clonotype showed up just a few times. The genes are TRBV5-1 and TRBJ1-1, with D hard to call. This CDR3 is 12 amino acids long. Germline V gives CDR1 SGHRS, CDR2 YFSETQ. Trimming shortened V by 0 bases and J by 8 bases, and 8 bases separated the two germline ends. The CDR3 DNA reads TGCGCCAGCAGCTTGGAGGGCAGAGAAGCTTTCTTT. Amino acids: CASSLEGREAFF.

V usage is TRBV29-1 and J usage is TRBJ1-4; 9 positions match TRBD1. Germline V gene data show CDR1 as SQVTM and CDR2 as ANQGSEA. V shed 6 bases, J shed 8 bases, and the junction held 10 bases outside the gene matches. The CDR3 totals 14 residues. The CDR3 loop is CSVEIGTGREKLFF. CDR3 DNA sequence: TGCAGCGTCGAGATCGGGACAGGGCGGGAAAAACTGTTTTTT.

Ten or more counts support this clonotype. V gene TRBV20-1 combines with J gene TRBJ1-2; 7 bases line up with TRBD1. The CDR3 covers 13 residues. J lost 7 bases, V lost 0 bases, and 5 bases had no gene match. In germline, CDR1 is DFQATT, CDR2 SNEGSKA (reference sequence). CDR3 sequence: CSARDRQGFGYTF. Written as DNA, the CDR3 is TGCAGTGCTAGAGATAGACAGGGCTTTGGCTACACCTTC.

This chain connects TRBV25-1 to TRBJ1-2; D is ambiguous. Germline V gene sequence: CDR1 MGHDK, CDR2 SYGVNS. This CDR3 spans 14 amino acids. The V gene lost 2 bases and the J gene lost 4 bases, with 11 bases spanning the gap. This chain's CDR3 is CASSENNGIYGYTF. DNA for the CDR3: TGTGCCAGCAGTGAAAACAACGGGATCTATGGCTACACCTTC.

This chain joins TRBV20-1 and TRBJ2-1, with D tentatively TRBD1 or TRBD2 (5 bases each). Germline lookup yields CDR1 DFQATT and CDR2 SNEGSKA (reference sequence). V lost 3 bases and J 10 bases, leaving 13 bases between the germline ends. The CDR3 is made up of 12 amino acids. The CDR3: CSARLGRREQFF. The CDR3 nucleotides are TGCAGTGCTAGGTTGGGGCGGAGGGAGCAGTTCTTC.

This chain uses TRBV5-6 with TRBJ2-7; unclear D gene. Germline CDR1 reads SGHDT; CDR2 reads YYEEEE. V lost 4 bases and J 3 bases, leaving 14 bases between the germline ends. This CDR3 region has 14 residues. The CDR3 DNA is TGTGCCAGCAGCATCGGGCCCATCAGCTACGAGCAGTACTTC. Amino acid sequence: CASSIGPISYEQYF. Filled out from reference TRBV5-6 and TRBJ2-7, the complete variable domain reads DAGVTQSPTHLIKTRGQQVTLRCSPKSGHDTVSWYQQALGQGPQFIFQYYEEEERQRGNFPDRFSGHQFPNYSSELNVNALLLGDSALYLCASSIGPISYEQYFGPGTRLTVT.

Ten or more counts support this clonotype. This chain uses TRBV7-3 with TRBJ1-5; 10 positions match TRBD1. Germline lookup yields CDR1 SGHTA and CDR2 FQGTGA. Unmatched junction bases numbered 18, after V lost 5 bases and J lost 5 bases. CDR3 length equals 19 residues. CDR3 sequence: CASSLTFRDRGECDQPQHF. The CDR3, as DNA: TGTGCCAGCAGCCTGACCTTCCGGGACAGGGGCGAGTGCGATCAGCCCCAGCATTTT.

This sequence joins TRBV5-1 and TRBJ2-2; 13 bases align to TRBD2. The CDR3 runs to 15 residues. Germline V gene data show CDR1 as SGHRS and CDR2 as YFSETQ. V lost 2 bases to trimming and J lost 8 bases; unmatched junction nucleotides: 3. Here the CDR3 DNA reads TGCGCCAGCAGCTTTGGGACTAGCGGGACTGGGGAGCTGTTTTTT. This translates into CASSFGTSGTGELFF. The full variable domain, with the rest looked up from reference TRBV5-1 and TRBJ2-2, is KAGVTQTPRYLIKTRGQQVTLSCSPISGHRSVSWYQQTPGQGLQFLFEYFSETQRNKGNFPGRFSGRQFSNSRSEMNVSTLELGDSALYLCASSFGTSGTGELFFGEGSRLTVL.

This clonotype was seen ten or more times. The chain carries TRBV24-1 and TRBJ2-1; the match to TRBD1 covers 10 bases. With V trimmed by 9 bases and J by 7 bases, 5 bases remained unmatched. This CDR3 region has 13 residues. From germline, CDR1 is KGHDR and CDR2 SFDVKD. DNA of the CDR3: TGTGCCACCCGGGACAGGGGTCGAAATGAGCAGTTCTTC. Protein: CATRDRGRNEQFF.

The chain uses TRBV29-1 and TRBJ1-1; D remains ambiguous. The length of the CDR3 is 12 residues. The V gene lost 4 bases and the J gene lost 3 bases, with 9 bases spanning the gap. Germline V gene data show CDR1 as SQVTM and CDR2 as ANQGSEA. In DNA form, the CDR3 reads TGCAGCGTTGTAAAGCCTCACACTGAAGCTTTCTTT. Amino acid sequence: CSVVKPHTEAFF. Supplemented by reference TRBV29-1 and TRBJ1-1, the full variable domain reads SAVISQKPSRDICQRGTSLTIQCQVDSQVTMMFWYRQQPGQSLTLIATANQGSEATYESGFVIDKFPISRPNLTFSTLTVSNMSPEDSSIYLCSVVKPHTEAFFGQGTRLTVV.

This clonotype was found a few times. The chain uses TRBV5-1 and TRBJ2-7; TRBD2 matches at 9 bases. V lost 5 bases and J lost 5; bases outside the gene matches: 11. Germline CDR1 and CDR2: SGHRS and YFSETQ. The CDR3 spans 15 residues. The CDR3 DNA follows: TGCGCCAGCAGTCGTAGTACTAGCGGGTTAGACGAGCAGTACTTC. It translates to CASSRSTSGLDEQYF. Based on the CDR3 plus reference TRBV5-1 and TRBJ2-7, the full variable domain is KAGVTQTPRYLIKTRGQQVTLSCSPISGHRSVSWYQQTPGQGLQFLFEYFSETQRNKGNFPGRFSGRQFSNSRSEMNVSTLELGDSALYLCASSRSTSGLDEQYFGPGTRLTVT.

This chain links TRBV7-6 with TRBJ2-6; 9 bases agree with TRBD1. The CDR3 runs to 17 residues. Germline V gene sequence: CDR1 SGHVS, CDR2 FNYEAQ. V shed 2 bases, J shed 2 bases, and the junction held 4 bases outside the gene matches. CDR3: CASSLLTGGPGANVLTF. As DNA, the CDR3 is TGTGCCAGCAGCTTATTGACAGGGGGGCCTGGGGCCAACGTCCTGACTTTC.

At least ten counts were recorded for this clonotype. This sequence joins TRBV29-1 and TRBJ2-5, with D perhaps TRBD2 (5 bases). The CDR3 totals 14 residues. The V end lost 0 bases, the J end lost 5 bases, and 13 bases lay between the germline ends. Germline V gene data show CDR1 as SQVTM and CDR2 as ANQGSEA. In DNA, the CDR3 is TGCAGCGTTGAAGATCGAAAGGGCGGGGAGACCCAGTACTTC. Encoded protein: CSVEDRKGGETQYF.

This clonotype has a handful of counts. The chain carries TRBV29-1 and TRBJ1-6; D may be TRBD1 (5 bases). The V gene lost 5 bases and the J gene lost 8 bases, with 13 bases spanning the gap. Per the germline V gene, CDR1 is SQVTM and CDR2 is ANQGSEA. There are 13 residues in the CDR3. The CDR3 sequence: CSVRAWGDSPLHF. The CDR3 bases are TGCAGCGTTAGGGCCTGGGGGGATTCACCCCTCCACTTT.

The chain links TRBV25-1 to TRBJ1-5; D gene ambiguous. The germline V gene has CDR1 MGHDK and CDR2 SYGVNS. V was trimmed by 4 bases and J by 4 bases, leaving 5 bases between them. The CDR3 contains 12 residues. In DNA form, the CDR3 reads TGTGCCAGCAGTGGAACAAATCAGCCCCAGCATTTT. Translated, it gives CASSGTNQPQHF.

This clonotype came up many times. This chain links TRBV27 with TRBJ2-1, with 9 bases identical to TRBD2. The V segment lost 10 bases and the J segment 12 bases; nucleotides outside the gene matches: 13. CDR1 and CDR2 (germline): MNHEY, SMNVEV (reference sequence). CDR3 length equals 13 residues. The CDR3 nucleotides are TGTGCCACCGCACGCGCGGGAGGGCCTCGGCAGTTCTTC. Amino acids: CATARAGGPRQFF.

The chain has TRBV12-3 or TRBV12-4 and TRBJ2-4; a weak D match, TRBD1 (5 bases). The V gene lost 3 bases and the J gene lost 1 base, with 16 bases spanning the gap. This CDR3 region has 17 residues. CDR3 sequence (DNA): TGTGCCAGCAGTTTGGCCGAAGGGGTGGGGGCCAAAAACATTCAGTACTTC. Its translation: CASSLAEGVGAKNIQYF.

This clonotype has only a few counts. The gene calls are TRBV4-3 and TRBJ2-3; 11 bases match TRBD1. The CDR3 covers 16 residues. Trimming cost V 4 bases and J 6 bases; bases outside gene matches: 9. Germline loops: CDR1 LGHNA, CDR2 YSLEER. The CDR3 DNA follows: TGCGCCAGCAGCCTCACTCCGGGACAGGGGGGGGATACGCAGTATTTT. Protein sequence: CASSLTPGQGGDTQYF.

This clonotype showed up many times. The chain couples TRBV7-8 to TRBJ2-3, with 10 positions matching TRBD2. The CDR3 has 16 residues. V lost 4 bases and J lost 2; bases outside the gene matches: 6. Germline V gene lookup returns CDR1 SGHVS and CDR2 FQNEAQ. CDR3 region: CASSSRSGRATDTQYF. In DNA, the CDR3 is TGTGCCAGCAGCTCGCGAAGCGGGAGGGCCACAGATACGCAGTATTTT. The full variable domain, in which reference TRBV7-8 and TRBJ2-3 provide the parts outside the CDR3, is GAGVSQSPRYKVAKRGQDVALRCDPISGHVSLFWYQQALGQGPEFLTYFQNEAQLDKSGLPSDRFFAERPEGSVSTLKIQRTQQEDSAVYLCASSSRSGRATDTQYFGPGTRLTVL.

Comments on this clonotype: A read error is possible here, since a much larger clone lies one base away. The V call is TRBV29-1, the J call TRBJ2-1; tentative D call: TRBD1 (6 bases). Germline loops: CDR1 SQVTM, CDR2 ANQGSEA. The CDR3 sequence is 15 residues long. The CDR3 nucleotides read TGCAGCGTTGAAGGACAGCCAGGGGTTAGCAATGAGCAGCTCTTC. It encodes CSVEGQPGVSNEQLF.